Following are 2 T cell receptor beta chains from one sample sequenced in a study of cytomegalovirus exposure and HLA in healthy donors. Researchers ran the PCR with 60 Vbeta and 13 Jbeta primers. TCRdb's table, derived via immunoSEQ multiplex PCR, lists solely in-frame clones and lacks some. This sample yields about 55,000 clones, of which 70% to 80% are seen a single time; approximately 1.3% belongs to the top ten. The sequenced sample was PBMCs. The receptors here all came from a female donor in good health and CMV-seronegative.

This clone was picked up one time. The chain recombines TRBV9 with TRBJ2-3; 16 nucleotides match TRBD2. V shed 3 bases and J 2 bases; nucleotides not matched to a gene: 6. This CDR3 has 18 amino acids. The germline gives CDR1 SGDLS, CDR2 YYNGEE. This CDR3 is CASSAGLAGGRLTDTQYF. Here the CDR3 DNA reads TGTGCCAGCAGCGCGGGACTAGCGGGGGGGAGACTCACAGATACGCAGTATTTT.

The chain uses TRBV6-4 and TRBJ1-2; D ambiguous. V gave up 0 bases and J gave up 4 bases, with 12 bases separating them. CDR3 length: 15 residues. Germline assignment: CDR1 MRHNA and CDR2 SNTAGT. CDR3 sequence (DNA): TGTGCCAGCAGTGACTCGCCAGGAGGTTCCTATGGCTACACCTTC. Protein sequence: CASSDSPGGSYGYTF.